The clone carrying this T cell receptor beta chain was counted only a few times. TCR alpha and beta CDR3 regions were amplified from RNA using iRepertoire nested multiplex PCR. Each CDR3 protein gets one entry after TCRdb re-called the multiplex PCR reads with MiXCR. This sample has a few hundred thousand distinct CDR3 sequences, with around 45% found just once. The data belong to a study of glioma-infiltrating T cells. For the study at large: WHO grade II oligodendrogliomas or astrocytomas, plus non-recurrent WHO grade IV glioblastomas, were sampled.

The CDR3 totals 19 residues. Germline V gene lookup returns CDR1 SEHNR and CDR2 FQNEAQ (reference sequence). V lost 0 bases, J lost 0 bases, and 17 bases lay in between. Sequenced input: glioma tissue, nonneoplastic brain tissue, or PBMCs (not recorded which). This sequence originates from a human donor with low-grade glioma or glioblastoma, undergoing nonglioma brain surgery, or in good health (not recorded which). This chain connects TRBV7-9 to TRBJ2-2; possible D gene TRBD1, 5 bases. The CDR3 protein is CASSLAITWTPANTGELFF. The CDR3 DNA reads TGTGCCAGCAGCTTAGCGATCACTTGGACACCTGCGAACACCGGGGAGCTGTTTTTT.